These T cell receptor beta chains were read from a single sample in a study of blood T cells in healthy people across ages. TCRdb reanalysed the 5' RACE reads using MiXCR and keeps one entry per CDR3 protein. The sample lists over 1,200,000 distinct CDR3 sequences; roughly 64% were seen once. The sequenced sample was blood. The receptors were gathered from a man between 18 and 35 years old in good health. Both conserved end residues are part of each CDR3. The order of the fields is J gene, D gene, clone size, V gene, CDR3 DNA, CDR3 protein. The D gene is left open where the match is weak. The listing skips clone size in some rows; elsewhere it reads once, few, many or a size class.

TRBJ1-2	NA	NA	TRBV6-5	TGTGCCAGCAGCCGGACCAGGGGATGGGTTGGCTACACCTTC	CASSRTRGWVGYTF
TRBJ2-3	NA	NA	TRBV11-2	TGTGCCAGCAGATCTATGCAGCGAAGCACAGATACGCAGTATTTT	CASRSMQRSTDTQYF
TRBJ1-4	NA	NA	TRBV6-6	TGTGCCACCATGACATCTCCCTCAGGGAATGAAAAACTGTTTTTT	CATMTSPSGNEKLFF
TRBJ2-7	TRBD1	NA	TRBV10-3	TGTGCCATCAGTGAGTCACAGGGGCTCTCCTACGAGCAGTACTTC	CAISESQGLSYEQYF
TRBJ2-7	NA	NA	TRBV7-8	TGTGCCAGCAGCCCCTTCATGGCAGCTCAAACCTACGAGCAGTACTTC	CASSPFMAAQTYEQYF
TRBJ2-7	TRBD1	NA	TRBV6-5	TGTGCCAGCCAGACAGGGGCAACCTACGAGCAGTACTTC	CASQTGATYEQYF
TRBJ2-7	TRBD1	NA	TRBV6-6	TGTGCCAGCAGTTCCTATGACAGGGCAAGCTCCTACGAGCAGTACTTC	CASSSYDRASSYEQYF
TRBJ2-7	TRBD2	NA	TRBV4-1	TGCGCCAGCAGCCCACGCGGGAGATTTGACGAGCAGTACTTC	CASSPRGRFDEQYF
TRBJ2-2	NA	NA	TRBV3-1	TGTGCCAGCAGCCAAAAATTGGGGTGGTACACCGGGGAGCTGTTTTTT	CASSQKLGWYTGELFF
TRBJ2-7	TRBD1	few	TRBV27	TGTGCCAGCAGTGACAGGGGTATCGAAAAGCAGTACTTC	CASSDRGIEKQYF
TRBJ2-5	NA	NA	TRBV5-1	TGCGCCAGCACCCCCTATCGAGCTGTACAAGAGACCCAGTACTTC	CASTPYRAVQETQYF
TRBJ2-7	NA	NA	TRBV7-9	TGTGCCAGCAGCTTAAAGGTAGGCGGATCCTACGAGCAGTACTTC	CASSLKVGGSYEQYF
TRBJ1-1	TRBD1	NA	TRBV4-3	TGCGCCAGCAGCCCAAGTCGGACCGGGACAGCTGAAGCTTTCTTT	CASSPSRTGTAEAFF
TRBJ2-3	NA	once	TRBV7-9	TGTGCCAGCAGCTACCCAACGGGTCCCAACACAGATACGCAGTATTTT	CASSYPTGPNTDTQYF
TRBJ2-7	NA	NA	TRBV7-9	TGTGCCAGCAGCCCCGGGGCAGATCATACCTACGAGCAGGACTTC	CASSPGADHTYEQDF
TRBJ2-7	NA	NA	TRBV6-1	TGTGCCAGCAGTGTACGACAGGTCCACGAGCAGTACTTC	CASSVRQVHEQYF
TRBJ2-3	NA	NA	TRBV20-1	TGCAGTGCTAGGTTAGCGGGCACAGATACGCAGTATTTT	CSARLAGTDTQYF
TRBJ2-3	NA	few	TRBV7-2	TGTGCCAGCAGCTTAGGCGGGGCAGGTAGAACAGATACGCAGTATTTT	CASSLGGAGRTDTQYF
TRBJ2-1	NA	few	TRBV7-8	TGTGCCAGCAGCTTAAGAATCGATGAGCAGTTCTTC	CASSLRIDEQFF
TRBJ2-1	TRBD2	NA	TRBV14	TGTGCCAGCAGCCAACGGACTAGCTCTTCCTACAATGAGCAGTTCTTC	CASSQRTSSSYNEQFF
TRBJ2-7	TRBD1	NA	TRBV5-1	TGCGCCAGCAGGCCTACAGGGGGCGCGAGTTCCTACGAGCAGTACTTC	CASRPTGGASSYEQYF
TRBJ2-3	NA	NA	TRBV4-1	TGCGCCAGCAGCCAAGTTAATGGGGTGGGAGATACGCAGTATTTT	CASSQVNGVGDTQYF
TRBJ2-3	NA	NA	TRBV15	TGTGCCACCAACAAGGGCCCAGGAGATACGCAGTATTTT	CATNKGPGDTQYF
TRBJ2-5	NA	NA	TRBV6-5	TGTGCCAGCAGTTACTTCCAAGGTGTAGTGGAGACCCAGTACTTC	CASSYFQGVVETQYF
TRBJ2-3	NA	NA	TRBV7-9	TGTGCCAGCAGCTCCCCCGGGACACAGCAGGTAGATACGCAGTATTTT	CASSSPGTQQVDTQYF
TRBJ2-4	TRBD2	NA	TRBV7-2	TGTGCCAGCAGCCAGACCGGACTAGCGCCTAAGTACATTCAGTACTTC	CASSQTGLAPKYIQYF